Each of the 9 T cell receptor beta chains below was sequenced from the same sample in a study of regulatory T cells in long-lasting Graves disease. The TCR beta library used iRepertoire HTBI primers with Arm-PCR amplification of CDR3. TCRdb re-derived calls from the multiplex PCR reads in MiXCR, one entry per CDR3 protein. The profile covers approximately 300,000 distinct CDR3 sequences, with 15% to 20% appearing a single time and about 40% taken by the ten largest. Stated time point: newly diagnosed GD, antithyroid drugs for less than 3 months. PBMC RNA served as the TCR library source. The material was peripheral blood mononuclear cells (PBMCs), obtained at new diagnosis, from a patient treated with antithyroid drugs. These receptors originate from a female donor with Graves disease.

In regard to this clonotype: With a far larger clone one base away, a read error is the likely cause. This chain connects TRBV11-3 to TRBJ2-2; 8 bases are shared with TRBD2. Germline V gene lookup returns CDR1 SGHNT and CDR2 YENEEA. This CDR3 is 16 amino acids long. CDR3 DNA: TGTGCCAGCAGGCACACCGGGACTAGTAACACCGTGGAGCTGTTTTTT. Translated, it gives CASRHTGTSNTVELFF.

This clonotype was observed many times. V gene TRBV9 combines with J gene TRBJ2-7; possibly TRBD1 for D (7 bases). Trimming took off 4 bases at V and 4 bases at J, with 15 bases between the two ends. CDR3 length: 14 residues. Germline values: CDR1 SGDLS, CDR2 YYNGEE. Here the CDR3 DNA reads TGTGCCAGCAGCCCCAGCCAGGGGGGATACGAGCAGTACTTC. This sequence encodes CASSPSQGGYEQYF.

About this clonotype: The missing conserved phenylalanine or tryptophan at the end of this CDR3 makes a read error likely. The chain carries TRBV5-6 and TRBJ2-5; D is uncertain. The V end lost 1 base, the J end lost 7 bases, and 8 bases lay between the germline ends. CDR3 length equals 12 residues. Per the germline V gene, CDR1 is SGHDT and CDR2 is YYEEEE. DNA of the CDR3: TGTGCCAGCAGCTTGTATGGTGCGACCCAGTACTGC. This encodes CASSLYGATQYC.

This clonotype was detected a few times. Possible read error: a much larger clone is one base away. The chain joins TRBV3-1 to TRBJ1-2, with a tentative D call TRBD1 (5 bases). Germline-derived CDR1 and CDR2 are LGHDT and YNNKEL (reference sequence). The CDR3 contains 13 residues. In DNA, the CDR3 is TGTGCCGGCAGCGAAAGGGCAGGGTCTGGCTACACCTTC. This gives the protein CAGSERAGSGYTF.

Regarding this clonotype: This probably arose from a read error, given a far larger clone one base away. This rearrangement joins TRBV7-2 to TRBJ2-7; D is unresolved. Germline V CDR1 and CDR2: SGHTA, FQGNSA. The CDR3 contains 14 residues. The V and J ends lost 6 bases and 0 bases respectively, with 12 bases between them. DNA of the CDR3: TGTGCCAGCAGTGACTTGCAGAGCTCCTACGAGCAGTACTTC. Translating gives CASSDLQSSYEQYF.

This clonotype has a count of ten or more. The rearrangement joins TRBV11-3 to TRBJ2-5; weak D call: TRBD2 (6 bases). V lost 0 bases and J lost 2, with 16 bases in between. CDR1 SGHNT and CDR2 YENEEA come from the germline V gene. The CDR3 loop spans 17 amino acids. CDR3 region: CASSLDPIREIQETQYF. For the CDR3, the DNA is TGTGCCAGCAGCTTAGATCCTATCCGGGAGATTCAAGAGACCCAGTACTTC.

The genes are TRBV25-1 and TRBJ1-1, with D hard to call. The CDR3 consists of 13 residues. In germline, CDR1 is MGHDK, CDR2 SYGVNS. V lost 3 bases and J lost 2, with 7 bases in between. CDR3 nucleotides: TGTGCCAGCAGTGATGTGGTTAACACTGAAGCTTTCTTT. Translation: CASSDVVNTEAFF.

CDR3 loop: CASSLAGGRGGQDTQYF. In nucleotides, the CDR3 is TGTGCCAGCAGCTTAGCTGGTGGCAGGGGAGGCCAAGATACGCAGTATTTT. The J gene is TRBJ2-3, the V gene TRBV7-8; D possibly matches TRBD1 or TRBD2 (6 bases each). The germline V gene has CDR1 SGHVS and CDR2 FQNEAQ. The germline V and J ends were trimmed by 0 bases and 5 bases, with 18 bases remaining between them. This CDR3 region has 17 residues.

This clonotype was counted a few times. This chain uses TRBV12-5 with TRBJ2-3; 8 bases are a match to TRBD2. Per the germline V gene, CDR1 is LGHNT and CDR2 is FRNRAP. The CDR3 length is 18 residues. V gave up 4 bases and J gave up 0 bases; unmatched junction bases: 12. The chain's CDR3 is CASGSPNTGLGSTDTQYF. In nucleotides, the CDR3 is TGTGCTAGTGGTTCCCCTAACACGGGACTAGGTAGCACAGATACGCAGTATTTT. The whole variable domain, filled in from reference TRBV12-5 and TRBJ2-3, reads DARVTQTPRHKVTEMGQEVTMRCQPILGHNTVFWYRQTMMQGLELLAYFRNRAPLDDSGMPKDRFSAEMPDATLATLKIQPSEPRDSAVYFCASGSPNTGLGSTDTQYFGPGTRLTVL.